The sequence of this TCR beta chain was determined in a study of chemoradiotherapy in HPV16-positive cancers (dated by TCRdb to between 2021 and 2024). As for the study more broadly: Candidate HPV-specific T-cell clones and common TCR motifs were defined through functional T-cell assays on cells from a couple of HPV16-positive patients. The study asked whether T-cell immunity against the HPV oncoproteins E6 and E7 changes during chemoradiotherapy and whether it affects survival. The candidate HPV-specific TCRs and motifs were subsequently tracked in TCR repertoires obtained from 86 patients with HPV-related cancers.

Repertoires were sampled repeatedly over the course of chemoradiotherapy so that clonal expansion in the tumor microenvironment could be followed. The research as a whole found: Improved recurrence-free survival in HPV16-positive patients was associated with expansion of HPV-responsive T cells during chemoradiotherapy. Only two HPV16-positive patients were used to derive the functional definition of HPV-specific T cells, and the survival association was reported for HPV16-positive patients. Expansion of candidate HPV-specific clones and E7-related TCR motifs was observed in the tumor microenvironment during treatment, whereas no such expansion was observed for non-HPV-specific T cells.

Points on this clone: What antigen it recognizes has not been identified. This may arise from a read error, as a much more abundant clone is one base away.

Library creation used the immunoSEQ multiplex PCR assay. Not all clones reach the TCRdb copy of this immuneACCESS table, which keeps in-frame sequences only. Checked studies attribute under half of the gap to unresolved V genes and leave the rest unexplained. The sample data list 53,000 or so clones, and around nine tenths of these were observed just once. The leading ten clones occupy about 3.5% of the sample. From the germline V gene (reference sequence), CDR1 is GTSNPN and CDR2 is SVGIG. Taken from cysteine to phenylalanine, the CDR3 has 17 residues. The entry retains the CDR3 DNA only, 51 bases that are in frame from base 1.

Here the sequenced sample was blood, taken from a patient who underwent chemoradiotherapy. The rearrangement joined TRBV30 to TRBJ2-5, with 8 junctional bases fitting TRBD2. The receptor comes from a human donor with HPV-associated anogenital cancer. The CDR3 reads CAGSGSSGGGYQETQYF. The DNA reads as follows: TGTGCCGGGAGTGGATCCTCCGGGGGGGGGTACCAAGAGACCCAGTACTTC.